The clone carrying this T cell receptor beta chain came up a few times. CDR1 is SEHNR and CDR2 is FQNEAQ in the germline V gene (reference sequence). The CDR3 totals 15 residues. The V end was cut by 2 bases, the J end by 1 base, with 11 bases between. This entry belongs to a study of blood T cell repertoires in COVID-19. Study-level background: The samples span acute and convalescent COVID-19 from the United States, Italy and Spain. T cells, B-cell-depleted T cells, or PBMCs supplied cDNA or gDNA.

Per the original methods: Quantification of nucleated cells was approximated via reference gene primer amplification. The assay was immunoSEQ multiplex PCR, and TCRdb's table has in-frame clones only and misses some. That table supplies the V and J calls and clone size; D and trimming were determined from the DNA. This sample yields 150,000 or so clones, of which approximately 75% are seen a single time; roughly a tenth belongs to the top ten. The sample taken for sequencing was peripheral blood. The chain employs TRBV7-9 and TRBJ1-1; D is unclear. This receptor was identified in a human donor in a cohort sampled during active COVID-19. CDR3 region: CASSLPGYQNTEAFF. CDR3 coding DNA: TGTGCCAGCAGCTTACCGGGTTACCAGAACACTGAAGCTTTCTTT.